Included here is one T cell receptor (beta chain) sequence, with context. Sequencing was performed with immunoSEQ multiplex PCR; in TCRdb, only in-frame clones are kept and a portion is missing. The repertoire consists of about 24,000 clones, with about 90% occurring once and the leading ten covering about 1.4%. CDR1 is KGHSH and CDR2 is LQKENI in the germline V gene. Deletions cut 2 bases from V and 3 bases from J, with 10 bases between. The CDR3 spans 14 residues. This specimen belongs to a study of T cells in tumors and immune-related adverse events. The chain employs TRBV18 and TRBJ2-5; D is perhaps TRBD1 or TRBD2 (5 bases each). The receptor comes from a female donor with metastatic renal cell carcinoma. The sequencing here drew on lymph node tissue, taken from a patient treated with anti-PD-1 therapy. CDR3 residues: CASSPDRGEETQYF. For the CDR3, the DNA is TGTGCCAGCTCACCAGACAGAGGGGAAGAGACCCAGTACTTC. Drawing the rest from reference TRBV18 and TRBJ2-5, the complete variable domain is NAGVMQNPRHLVRRRGQEARLRCSPMKGHSHVYWYRQLPEEGLKFMVYLQKENIIDESGMPKERFSAEFPKEGPSILRIQQVVRGDSAAYFCASSPDRGEETQYFGPGTRLLVL.